This record concerns one T cell receptor (beta chain) sequence. This record comes from a study of cytomegalovirus exposure and HLA in healthy donors. The PCR used 60 Vbeta and 13 Jbeta primers. Assay used: immunoSEQ multiplex PCR; TCRdb lists only in-frame clones, some missing. The table has some 60,000 clones, approximately 80% seen once. The CDR3 totals 14 residues. From germline, CDR1 is SGHAT and CDR2 FQNNGV. V lost 5 bases to trimming and J lost 15 bases; unmatched junction nucleotides: 9. The sequence was obtained from a human donor in good health. The sequencing input was PBMCs. V and J are TRBV11-2 and TRBJ2-1; 14 bases map to TRBD2. CDR3 DNA: TGTGCCAGCAGCGCGGGACTAGCGGGAGAAGCTCCGTTCTTC. Amino acids: CASSAGLAGEAPFF.